This TCR beta chain stems from a study of T cells in Graves' hyperthyroidism and ophthalmopathy. CDR1 and CDR2 from the germline V gene are SEHNR and FQNEAQ (reference sequence). This CDR3 spans 15 amino acids. Details on this clonotype: One end of the junction does not line up with germline, which may come from a read error.

Amplification targeted TCR beta CDR3 regions from RNA transcripts. A first-round RT-PCR of the TCR CDR3 used the HTBI primer set. TCRdb re-derived calls from the multiplex PCR reads in MiXCR, one entry per CDR3 protein. This sample carries approximately 700,000 distinct CDR3 sequences, just under 45% of them seen once, and the ten largest clones take roughly 7.2%. The chain employs TRBV7-9 and TRBJ2-5; D remains unclear. The material sequenced was peripheral blood or thyroid tissue (not recorded which). The sequence was obtained from an adult man with Graves' disease, either hyperthyroidism or ophthalmopathy (not recorded which). Written as DNA, the CDR3 is TGCGCCAGCAAACCCGACCCTGGCGCTTTAGAGACCCAGTACTTC. Protein sequence: CASKPDPGALETQYF.